Sequencing of this TCR beta chain was carried out in a study of cytomegalovirus exposure and HLA in healthy donors. The PCR employed 60 Vbeta primers together with 13 Jbeta primers. The table came from immunoSEQ multiplex PCR; TCRdb's copy has only in-frame clones and leaves some out. This sample's clone table lists some 140,000 clones. Looked up from germline, CDR1 is LNHNV and CDR2 is YYDKDF (reference sequence). Trimming took 2 bases from V and 4 from J, leaving 14 bases between them. The CDR3 extends over 15 amino acids. This sequence joins TRBV15 and TRBJ1-1; tentative D call: TRBD1 (5 bases). Sequencing was carried out using PBMCs. This TCR was sampled from a woman in her fifties or sixties in good health and CMV-seronegative. The CDR3 DNA sequence: TGTGCCACCAGCAGATGGGGGGGAATAGGCACTGAAGCTTTCTTT. The encoded protein is CATSRWGGIGTEAFF.